The text below deals with one T cell receptor (beta chain). Its antigen is unknown. The data stem from a study of shared clonotypes between healthy human individuals. The overall study: CD8 memory received one plate per donor, CD8 naive two, CD4 memory three and CD4 naive three.

Study results and caveats: Sharing of clonotypes among donors was expected to vary with sequencing depth. It was the non-shared clonotypes that had lower generation probabilities than clonotypes shared by all four donors. Richness estimates generally favored naive over memory subsets.

The table came from immunoSEQ multiplex PCR; TCRdb's copy has only in-frame clones and leaves some out. This sample has more than 2 million clones; nearly 97% occur once, and the top ten carry around 0.13%. CDR1 is MNHEY and CDR2 is SVGAGI in the germline V gene. Trimming pared 7 bases from V and 4 bases from J, leaving 11 bases between. The CDR3 loop spans 13 amino acids. The chain has TRBV6-5 and TRBJ2-1, with D possibly matching TRBD2 (7 bases). The source of this sequence is a man between 18 and 35 years old in good health. The sequenced material came from naive CD4+ T cells sorted from blood. Indicated subset: CD45RA+ positively selected. CDR3 sequence reads: CASKGGRYNEQFF. DNA of the CDR3: TGTGCCAGCAAGGGGGGGCGTTACAATGAGCAGTTCTTC.